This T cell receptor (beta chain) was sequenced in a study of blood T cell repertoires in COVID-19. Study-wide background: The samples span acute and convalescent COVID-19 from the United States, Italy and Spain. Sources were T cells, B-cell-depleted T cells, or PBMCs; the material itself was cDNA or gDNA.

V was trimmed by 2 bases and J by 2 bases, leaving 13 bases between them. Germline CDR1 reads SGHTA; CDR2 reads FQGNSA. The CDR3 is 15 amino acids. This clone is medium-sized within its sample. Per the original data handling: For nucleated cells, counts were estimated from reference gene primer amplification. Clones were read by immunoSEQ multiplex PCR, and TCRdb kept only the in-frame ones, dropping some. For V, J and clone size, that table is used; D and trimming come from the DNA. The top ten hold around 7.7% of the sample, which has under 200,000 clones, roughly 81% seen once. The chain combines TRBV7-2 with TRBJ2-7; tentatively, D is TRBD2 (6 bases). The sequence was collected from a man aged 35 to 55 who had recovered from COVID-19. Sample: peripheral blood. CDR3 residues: CASSLIGGKTYEQYF. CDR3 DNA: TGTGCCAGCAGCTTAATTGGGGGGAAAACCTACGAGCAGTACTTC.